This TCR beta chain is drawn from a study of shared clonotypes between healthy human individuals. On the study more broadly: Samples came from a couple of female and three male donors aged 18 to 49.

To note about this clone: Its antigen is as yet unknown.

Findings and limits, study-wide: A handful of donors held approximately 4.6% of naive CD4 clonotypes in common. Non-shared clonotypes showed lower generation probabilities than clonotypes common to all four donors.

CD8 cells classed as naive were CD45RO-negative and positively selected for CCR7, excluding terminally differentiated effector memory CD45RA+ cells. This was a deep-level run. Clones were read by immunoSEQ multiplex PCR, and TCRdb kept only the in-frame ones, dropping some. The sample lists about 1,800,000 clones, about 95% occurring once. V dropped 1 base and J dropped 9 bases, with 13 bases sitting between them. The CDR3 runs 14 residues. Germline V gene data show CDR1 as LGHNA and CDR2 as YSLEER. The rearrangement uses TRBV4-3 and TRBJ1-5; the D is unclear. The source is a man younger than 30 in good health. Material for sequencing was naive CD8+ T cells sorted from blood. The CDR3 protein is CASSQVPGSGPQHF. DNA for the CDR3: TGCGCCAGCAGCCAAGTTCCCGGGAGTGGGCCCCAGCATTTT.